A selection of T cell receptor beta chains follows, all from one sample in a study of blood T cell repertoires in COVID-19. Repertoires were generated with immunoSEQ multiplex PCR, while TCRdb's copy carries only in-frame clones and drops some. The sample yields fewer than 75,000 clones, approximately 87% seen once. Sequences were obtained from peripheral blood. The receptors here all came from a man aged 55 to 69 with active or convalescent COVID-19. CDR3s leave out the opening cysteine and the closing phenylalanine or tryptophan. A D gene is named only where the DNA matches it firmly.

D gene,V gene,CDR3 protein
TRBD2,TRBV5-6,ASRHRLAGISSYEQY
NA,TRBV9,ASSAGGGNTIY
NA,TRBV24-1,ATSDPTKQETQY
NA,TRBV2,ASSEGQGIYEQY
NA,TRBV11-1,ASSLGVTASGNTIY
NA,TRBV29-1,SVEGMRGGAPYEQY
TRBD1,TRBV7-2,ASSSMTGSTDYT
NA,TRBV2,ASSPRGTYEQY
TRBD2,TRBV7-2,ASSPSRAGGPGNEQF
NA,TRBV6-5,ASSYSINLAKNIQY
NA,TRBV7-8,ASSSLGLGTEAF
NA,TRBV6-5,ATSGEGLNQPQH
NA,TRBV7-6,ASSLETQANSNQPQH
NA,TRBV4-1,ASSPGLVIWETQY
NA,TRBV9,ASSVGATPLLY